This T cell receptor (beta chain) originates from a study of T cell clones after liver transplantation. Regarding the study as a whole: Donor-reactive sequences fell more than third party-reactive ones, suggesting partial deletion.

The germline CDR1 and CDR2 sequences are GTSNPN and SVGIG (reference sequence). This CDR3 is built from 15 residues. The junction had 8 bases not matched to a gene; V was cut back by 7 bases and J by 0 bases. With regard to this clone: Its target is unknown.

This table comes from immunoSEQ multiplex PCR, and its TCRdb copy is limited to in-frame clones, with some not included. The sample yields roughly 80,000 clones, roughly 85% seen once. This receptor was obtained from a human patient who received a liver transplant. The T cells may come from the graft donor. The chain carries TRBV30 and TRBJ2-1; 8 positions match TRBD2. The sample here was CD4+ T cells from blood, taken just over 45 months after liver transplant. CDR3 region: CASRGGSISYNEQFF. CDR3 nucleotides: TGTGCCTCACGGGGGGGAAGTATCTCCTACAATGAGCAGTTCTTC.